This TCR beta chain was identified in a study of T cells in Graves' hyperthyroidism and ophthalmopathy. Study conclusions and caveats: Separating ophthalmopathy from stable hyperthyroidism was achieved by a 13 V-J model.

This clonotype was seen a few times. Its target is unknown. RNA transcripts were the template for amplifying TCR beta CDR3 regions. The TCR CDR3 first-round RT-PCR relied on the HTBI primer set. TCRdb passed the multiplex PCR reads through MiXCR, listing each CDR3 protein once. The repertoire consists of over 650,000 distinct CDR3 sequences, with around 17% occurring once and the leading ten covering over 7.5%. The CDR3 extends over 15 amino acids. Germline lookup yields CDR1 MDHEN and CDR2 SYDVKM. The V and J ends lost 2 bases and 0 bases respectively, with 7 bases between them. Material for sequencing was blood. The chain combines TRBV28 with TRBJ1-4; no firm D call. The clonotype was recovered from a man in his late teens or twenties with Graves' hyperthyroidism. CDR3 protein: CASSLETATNEKLFF. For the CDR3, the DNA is TGTGCCAGCAGTTTAGAGACGGCAACTAATGAAAAACTGTTTTTT.